This T cell receptor beta chain was identified during a study of shared clonotypes between healthy human individuals (dated by TCRdb to 2019 to 2021). Turning to the overall study: A few men and two women, aged 18 to 49 years, made up the cohort. For each donor, three plates each were used for CD4 naive and CD4 memory, two plates were used for CD8 naive, and one plate was used for CD8 memory. To estimate repertoire size and how much clonotype sharing occurs between individuals, the study deeply sequenced the blood TCR repertoires of about 5 healthy adults. Libraries were prepared and TCR repertoires were sequenced by different laboratories using diverse techniques, in order to increase sequencing depth and limit assay-specific biases. Between about 0.9 and 8.9 billion PBMCs per donor were obtained by leukapheresis.

From the germline V gene, CDR1 is SGDLS and CDR2 is YYNGEE. The CDR3 sequence holds 14 residues, the cysteine and phenylalanine included. The sequence is cut down to CDR3 DNA, 42 bases in frame from base 1. V drops 0 bases and J drops 3 bases, leaving 7 bases in between. The donors were healthy, HIV-negative adults with no recently reported acute infections or vaccinations. Only Caucasian adults living in Nashville, Tennessee, USA were represented among the donors. CD4+ T cells were enriched by magnetic negative selection; naive cells were then positively selected on CD45RA, and the negative fraction formed the memory subset. Blood was obtained by leukapheresis, after which PBMCs were separated by Ficoll-Histopaque density gradient centrifugation and cryopreserved in liquid nitrogen vapor phase. Analytical flow cytometry was used to check the purity and quantity of every magnetically sorted T cell population. From each sorted fraction, genomic DNA was isolated and quantified by UV absorbance on a Nanodrop 2000c.

Study-wide conclusions, independent of this receptor: Across four donors, approximately 5% of naive CD4, approximately 4% of naive CD8, about 2% of memory CD4, and approximately 0.4% of memory CD8 clonotypes were shared. Sampling was limited to blood, and TCR repertoires in tissue likely differ from TCR repertoires in blood. The small number of donors limited the genetic and exposure-history diversity represented. Incomplete sequencing was indicated by rarefaction of sorted-subset datasets, despite the large sequencing depth. Compared with non-shared clonotypes, clonotypes shared by all four sorted-subset donors had higher generation probabilities. Larger estimated clonotype richness was generally found for naive subsets than for memory subsets. Pairwise subsampling indicated that sequencing depth was expected to affect the degree of clonotype sharing among donors.

Using the deep immunoSEQ assay, multiplex PCR amplified TCR CDR3 regions from genomic DNA. Genomic DNA extracted from each cell subset was distributed evenly over all wells of several immunoSEQ 96-well plates, and each plate served as one replicate. Each replicate PCR for sorted subsets received 200 ng genomic DNA, equal to roughly 30,000 T cell genomes. Purified libraries were measured with a Qubit 3.0 fluorometer, size-checked on a Bioanalyzer 2100, and measured again with the KAPA Library Quantification kit. Each immunoSEQ 96-well plate was sequenced on its own single-read 150-cycle Illumina NextSeq 550 flow cell. In the source study's methods: Because the immunoSEQ output included only junctional sequences and no quality scores, the filtering could not be the same as the filtering used for full-length reads. Sequences were annotated with PyIR, a Python wrapper for IgBLAST v1.9, and V/J genes and CDR3 were assigned using IMGT germline references. Reads were removed for weak V/J assignments (E-value above 1e-6), missing CDR3, stop codons, out-of-frame junctions, or ambiguous translated residues. V3J clonotypes were defined by identical inferred V gene, J gene, and CDR3 amino acid sequence. Percentage overlap between repertoires was computed as shared unique clonotypes divided by the size of the smaller repertoire. Three approaches were used to assess repertoire richness: RTK rarefaction, the Chao1 estimator, and Recon v2.1 estimates of unobserved clonotypes. Generation probabilities were computed with OLGA for all TCRbeta clonotypes obtained by the gDNA method from several donors. TCRdb provides this immuneACCESS table in a form limited to in-frame rearrangements. Some clones are lacking; in checked studies, under half of them reflect an unresolved V gene, and why the rest are absent is not known. V, J and clone size reflect that table, while D and trimming were determined from the DNA. For this sample there are some 2.4 million clones; 93% appear just once. In total, the top ten clones hold approximately 0.35% of the sample.

Note on this clone: The target of this receptor is not known. No base-level quality is on record; no much larger clone is a single base apart.

In this chain, TRBV9 is recombined with TRBJ1-5; no D segment can be confidently identified. The material sequenced was naive CD4+ T cells from PBMCs. The cell subset or site label for this specimen denotes: CD45RA+ positively selected. This receptor was obtained from a man between 18 and 35 years old in good health. Some clones in this sample may be carry-over from other donors' samples. The CDR3 is CASSVDSLNQPQHF. The DNA reads TGTGCCAGCAGCGTAGACAGTCTCAATCAGCCCCAGCATTTT.